This T cell receptor (beta chain) was recorded in a study of siplizumab effects on memory and regulatory T cells. For a few donor pairs, CD4+ naive/memory and CD8+ naive/effector-memory/TEMRA unstimulated subsets were also sequenced. The assay was immunoSEQ multiplex PCR, and TCRdb's table has in-frame clones only and misses some. The sample lists 55,000 to 80,000 clones, around three quarters occurring once. This clonotype originated in a human donor in good health. Sequencing was carried out using memory CD4+ T cells sorted from blood.

The CDR3 here is CASSEDRGTQYF. The DNA for the CDR3 is TGTGCCAGCAGTGAGGACAGGGGGACCCAGTACTTC. The chain carries TRBV2 and TRBJ2-5; 9 nucleotides align to TRBD1. With 3 bases clipped from V and 7 bases from J, the junction kept 0 bases outside the gene matches. The germline V gene encodes CDR1 SNHLY and CDR2 FYNNEI. The CDR3 extends over 12 amino acids.